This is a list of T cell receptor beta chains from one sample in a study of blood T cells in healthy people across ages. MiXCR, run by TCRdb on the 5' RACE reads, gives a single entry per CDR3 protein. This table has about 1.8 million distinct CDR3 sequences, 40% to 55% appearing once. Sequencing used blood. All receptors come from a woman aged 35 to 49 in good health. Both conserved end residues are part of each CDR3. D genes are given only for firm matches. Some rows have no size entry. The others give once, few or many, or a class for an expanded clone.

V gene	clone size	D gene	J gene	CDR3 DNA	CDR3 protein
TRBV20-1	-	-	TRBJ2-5	TGCAGTGCTAGAGATGAAGGAAAGTCGGAGACCCAGTACTTC	CSARDEGKSETQYF
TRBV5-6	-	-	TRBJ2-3	TGTGCCAGCAGCCAACCCATGGGCAGCCCGACAGATACGCAGTATTTT	CASSQPMGSPTDTQYF
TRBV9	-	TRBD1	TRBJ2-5	TGTGCCAGCAGCATGGGACAGGGTGCAGAGACCCAGTACTTC	CASSMGQGAETQYF
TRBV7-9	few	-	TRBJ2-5	TGTGCCAGCAGCTTACTAGGGTCAGCCCAGGAAGAGACCCAGTACTTC	CASSLLGSAQEETQYF
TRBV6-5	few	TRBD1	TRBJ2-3	TGTGCCAGCAGTTACGGGACAGTGGCAGATACGCAGTATTTT	CASSYGTVADTQYF
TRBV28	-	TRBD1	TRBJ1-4	TGTGCCAGCAGCGACGGACAGGGTTTTGAAAAACTGTTTTTT	CASSDGQGFEKLFF
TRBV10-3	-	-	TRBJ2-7	TGTGCCATCAGTGGGCAGGACGAACCCTACGAGCAGTACTTC	CAISGQDEPYEQYF
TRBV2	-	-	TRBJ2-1	TGTGCCAGCTTAACGGGGGCGGGGACCTACAATGAGCAGTTCTTC	CASLTGAGTYNEQFF
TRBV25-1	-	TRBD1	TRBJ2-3	TGTGCCAGCGGGCAGACACAGGGGACAGATACGCAGTATTTT	CASGQTQGTDTQYF
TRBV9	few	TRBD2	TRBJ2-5	TGTGCCAGCAGCCCCCCCATCGGGACTAGTGGAGAGACCCAGTACTTC	CASSPPIGTSGETQYF
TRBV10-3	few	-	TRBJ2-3	TGTGCCATCAAGGAGGGTCTTACAGATACGCAGTATTTT	CAIKEGLTDTQYF
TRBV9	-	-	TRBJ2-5	TGTGCCAGCAGCTCGAGATGGGGACATACAAACCAAGAGACCCAGTACTTC	CASSSRWGHTNQETQYF
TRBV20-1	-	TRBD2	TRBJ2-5	TGCAGTGCTAGACCCTCATATAGGATAGCGGGGGGCCGAGAGACCCAGTACTTC	CSARPSYRIAGGRETQYF
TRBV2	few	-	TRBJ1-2	TGTGCCAGCAGTTTTTTGAGGGCCAACTATGGCTACACCTTC	CASSFLRANYGYTF
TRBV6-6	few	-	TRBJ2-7	TGTGCCAGCAGTATAGACAGTCCCTACGAGCAGTACTTC	CASSIDSPYEQYF
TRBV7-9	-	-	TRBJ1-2	TGTGCCAGCGGCACCAGGGTCGCCTATGGCTACACCTTC	CASGTRVAYGYTF
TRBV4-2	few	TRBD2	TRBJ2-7	TGTGCCAGCAGCCAAGGGCCTAGCGGGGGGCCTTACGAGCAGTACTTC	CASSQGPSGGPYEQYF
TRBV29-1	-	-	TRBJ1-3	TGCAGCGTTGGGGACACCCGCTCTGGAAACACCATATATTTT	CSVGDTRSGNTIYF
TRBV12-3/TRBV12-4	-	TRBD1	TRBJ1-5	TGTGCCAGCAGTACGACAGGGTATAGCAATCAGCCCCAGCATTTT	CASSTTGYSNQPQHF
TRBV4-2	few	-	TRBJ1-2	TGTGCCAGCAGCCCCACGGGGGTCCAGGAGGACTATGGCTACACCTTC	CASSPTGVQEDYGYTF
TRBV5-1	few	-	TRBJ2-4	TGCGCCAGCAGCCAAGGGGACTTAAACATTCAGTACTTC	CASSQGDLNIQYF
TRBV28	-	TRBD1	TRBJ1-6	TGTGCCAGCAGCTCTCCCGACAGGGTAAAATCGAATTCACCCCTCCACTTT	CASSSPDRVKSNSPLHF